The entry that follows covers one T cell receptor beta chain sequence. Its antigen is currently unknown. The data belong to a study of Ad26.COV2.S vaccination and SARS-CoV-2 variants. Across the whole study: Ad26.COV2.S, an intramuscular injection, was given once or twice 56 days apart.

The CDR3 has 18 amino acids. CDR1 LNHDA and CDR2 SQIVND come from the germline V gene (reference sequence). With 0 bases removed from V and 0 bases from J, the gap between germline ends came to 17 bases. Study-wide points: Vaccine recipients posted higher spike-specific TCR breadth than their placebo counterparts. Those who received vaccine or placebo ended up with similar non-spike TCR breadth.

Treatment defined: 19 received Ad26.COV2.S at low or high dose, single or two shots; about 5 received placebo; per-sample allocation not given. On day 63 after the first injection, vaccine and placebo recipients gave samples. Assay: immunoSEQ multiplex PCR; the TCRdb copy retains only in-frame clones and omits some. The sample holds a few hundred thousand clones; roughly 90% are singletons and the top ten take 4.5% to 5.5%. This chain links TRBV19 with TRBJ1-2; D unclear. The sample was peripheral blood, taken in a trial of Ad26.COV2.S vaccine versus placebo. This TCR derives from a person between 18 and 59 years old who received the Ad26.COV2.S COVID-19 vaccine or a placebo. The CDR3 region is CASSIDMGIRLSNYGYTF. Written as DNA, the CDR3 is TGTGCCAGTAGTATAGATATGGGCATCCGACTGTCTAACTATGGCTACACCTTC.